The source of this T cell receptor (beta chain) is a study of T-cell memory formation after mild COVID-19. This clonotype was seen more than once but under ten times. TCRdb recomputed calls from the 5' RACE reads with MiXCR, one row per CDR3 protein. This table has roughly 400,000 distinct CDR3 sequences, roughly 18% appearing once. V lost 6 bases and J lost 6, with 11 bases in between. CDR1 and CDR2 from the germline V gene are GTSNPN and SVGIG (reference sequence). CDR3 length: 11 residues. This receptor was identified in a man aged 18-30 years who had mild COVID-19 (a few samples of this study predate the infection). Cell type and time point are not known. Specimen: PBMCs or a T cell subset sorted from them (not recorded which). This chain uses TRBV30 with TRBJ1-2, with unresolved D. DNA for the CDR3: TGTGCCTGTGACCGCGGGGATGGCTACACCTTC. Translating it yields CACDRGDGYTF.